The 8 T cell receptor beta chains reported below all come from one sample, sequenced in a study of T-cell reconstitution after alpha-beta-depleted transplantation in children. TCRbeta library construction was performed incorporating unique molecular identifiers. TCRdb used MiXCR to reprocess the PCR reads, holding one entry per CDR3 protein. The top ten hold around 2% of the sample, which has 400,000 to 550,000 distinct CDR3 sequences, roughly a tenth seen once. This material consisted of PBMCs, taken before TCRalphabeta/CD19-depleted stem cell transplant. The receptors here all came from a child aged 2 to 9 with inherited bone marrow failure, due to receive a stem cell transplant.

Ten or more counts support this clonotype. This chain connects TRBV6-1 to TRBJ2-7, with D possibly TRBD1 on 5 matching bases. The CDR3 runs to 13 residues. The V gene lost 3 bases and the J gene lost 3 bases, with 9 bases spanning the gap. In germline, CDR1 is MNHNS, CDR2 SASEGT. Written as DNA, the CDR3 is TGTGCCAGCAGTGAGGTGGACAACTACGAGCAGTACTTC. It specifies CASSEVDNYEQYF.

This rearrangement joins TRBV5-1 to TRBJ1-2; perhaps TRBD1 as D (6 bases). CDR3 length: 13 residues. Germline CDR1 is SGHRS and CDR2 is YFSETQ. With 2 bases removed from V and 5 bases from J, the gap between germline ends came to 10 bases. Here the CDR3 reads CASSFPQGYGYTF. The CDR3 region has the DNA TGCGCCAGCAGCTTCCCACAGGGATATGGCTACACCTTC.

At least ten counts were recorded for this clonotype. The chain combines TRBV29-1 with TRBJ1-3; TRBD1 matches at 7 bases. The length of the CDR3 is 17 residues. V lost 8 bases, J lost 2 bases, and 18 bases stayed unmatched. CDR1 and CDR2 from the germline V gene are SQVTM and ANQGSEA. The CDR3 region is CSTRGQEWFRTGNTIYF. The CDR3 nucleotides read TGCAGCACCCGAGGACAGGAATGGTTTAGAACTGGAAACACCATATATTTT.

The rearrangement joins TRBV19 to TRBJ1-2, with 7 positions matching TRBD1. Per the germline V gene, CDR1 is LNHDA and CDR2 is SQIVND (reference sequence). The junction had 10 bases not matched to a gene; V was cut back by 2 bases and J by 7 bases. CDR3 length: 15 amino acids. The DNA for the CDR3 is TGTGCCAGTAGTATACTTCTTAAGGGGGCTGGTGGCTACACCTTC. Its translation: CASSILLKGAGGYTF.

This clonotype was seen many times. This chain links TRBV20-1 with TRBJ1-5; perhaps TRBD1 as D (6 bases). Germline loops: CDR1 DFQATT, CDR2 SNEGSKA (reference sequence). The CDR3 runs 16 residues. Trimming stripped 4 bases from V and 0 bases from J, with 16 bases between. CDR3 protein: CSATSLHRDSNQPQHF. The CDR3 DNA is TGCAGTGCTACATCCCTGCACAGGGATAGCAATCAGCCCCAGCATTTT.

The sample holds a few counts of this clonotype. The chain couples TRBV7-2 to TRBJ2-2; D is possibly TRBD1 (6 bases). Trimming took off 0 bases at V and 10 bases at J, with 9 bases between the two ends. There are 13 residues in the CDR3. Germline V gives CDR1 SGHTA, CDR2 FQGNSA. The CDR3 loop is CASSLAPGQELFF. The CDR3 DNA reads TGTGCCAGCAGCTTAGCGCCGGGACAGGAGCTGTTTTTT.

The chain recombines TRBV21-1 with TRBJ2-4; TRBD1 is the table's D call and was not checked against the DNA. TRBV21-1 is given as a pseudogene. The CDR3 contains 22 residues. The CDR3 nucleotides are TGTGCCAGCAGCAAAGAGGTATTGGAGGCGGGACAGGGGTATTTGGCCAAAAACATTCAGTACTTC. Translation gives CASSKEVLEAGQGYLAKNIQYF.

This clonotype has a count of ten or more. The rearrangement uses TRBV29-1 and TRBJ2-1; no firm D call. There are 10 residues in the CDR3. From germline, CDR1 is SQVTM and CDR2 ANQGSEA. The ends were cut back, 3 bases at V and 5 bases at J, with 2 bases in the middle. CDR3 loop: CSVDHNEQFF. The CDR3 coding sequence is TGCAGCGTTGACCACAATGAGCAGTTCTTC.